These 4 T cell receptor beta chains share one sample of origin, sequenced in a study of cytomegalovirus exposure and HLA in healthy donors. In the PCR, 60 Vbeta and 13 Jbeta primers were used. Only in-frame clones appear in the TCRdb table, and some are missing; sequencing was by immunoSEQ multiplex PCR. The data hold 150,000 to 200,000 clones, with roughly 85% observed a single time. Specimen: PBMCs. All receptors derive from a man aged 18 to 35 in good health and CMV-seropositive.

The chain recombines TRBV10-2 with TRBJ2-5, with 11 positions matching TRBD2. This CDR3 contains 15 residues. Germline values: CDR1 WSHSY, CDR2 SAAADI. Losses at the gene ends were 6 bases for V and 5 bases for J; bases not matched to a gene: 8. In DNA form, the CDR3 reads TGCGCCAGCAGGCCCCGACTAGCGGGGAAGGAGACCCAGTACTTC. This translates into CASRPRLAGKETQYF.

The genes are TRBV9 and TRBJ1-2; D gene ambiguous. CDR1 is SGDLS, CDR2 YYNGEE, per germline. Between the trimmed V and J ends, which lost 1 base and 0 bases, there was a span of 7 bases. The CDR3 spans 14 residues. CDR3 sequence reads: CASSVSGANYGYTF. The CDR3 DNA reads TGTGCCAGCAGCGTATCCGGGGCTAACTATGGCTACACCTTC.

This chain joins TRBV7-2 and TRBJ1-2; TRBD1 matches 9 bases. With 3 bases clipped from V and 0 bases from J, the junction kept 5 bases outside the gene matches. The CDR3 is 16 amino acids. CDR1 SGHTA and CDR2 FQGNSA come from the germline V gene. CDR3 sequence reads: CASSFPGQGANYGYTF. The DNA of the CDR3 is TGTGCCAGCAGCTTCCCGGGACAGGGAGCTAACTATGGCTACACCTTC. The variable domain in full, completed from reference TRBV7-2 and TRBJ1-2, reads GAGVSQSPSNKVTEKGKDVELRCDPISGHTALYWYRQSLGQGLEFLIYFQGNSAPDKSGLPSDRFSAERTGGSVSTLTIQRTQQEDSAVYLCASSFPGQGANYGYTFGSGTRLTVV.

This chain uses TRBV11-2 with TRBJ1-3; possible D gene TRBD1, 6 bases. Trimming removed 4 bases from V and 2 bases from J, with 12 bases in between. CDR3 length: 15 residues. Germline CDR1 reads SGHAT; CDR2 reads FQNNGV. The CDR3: CASSSPRGPGNTIYF. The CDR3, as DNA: TGTGCCAGCAGCTCCCCCAGGGGTCCTGGAAACACCATATATTTT.